The clone carrying this TCR beta chain has at least ten counts. What it recognizes is unknown. Using RNA template, CDR3s of TCR alpha and beta were amplified with iRepertoire arm-PCR. One-step reverse transcription and amplification started from approximately 100-400 ng of tissue mRNA or PBMC total RNA. Via MiXCR, TCRdb re-called the multiplex PCR reads, giving one row per CDR3 protein. The sample records around 180,000 distinct CDR3 sequences, about 40% being singletons. This CDR3 spans 12 amino acids. V was trimmed by 9 bases and J by 4 bases, leaving 13 bases between them. Germline CDR1 reads SNHLY; CDR2 reads FYNNEI. This record belongs to a study of glioma-infiltrating T cells. Study-level findings and limits: Tissue-blood divergence was below expectation in non-neoplastic patients, above in gliomas. Very few CDR3 sequences were shared between tissue and blood.

The V and J genes are TRBV2 and TRBJ2-7; D is ambiguous. The source is a human donor with low-grade glioma or glioblastoma, undergoing nonglioma brain surgery, or in good health (not recorded which). The sample comprised glioma tissue, nonneoplastic brain tissue, or PBMCs (not recorded which). The CDR3 sequence is CASRTEPYEQYF. The DNA for the CDR3 is TGTGCCAGTCGAACAGAGCCTTACGAGCAGTACTTC.